Listed here is a single T cell receptor beta chain. This CDR3 region has 14 residues. The germline gives CDR1 DFQATT, CDR2 SNEGSKA (reference sequence). V lost 3 bases and J 0 bases, leaving 10 bases between the germline ends. Only in-frame clones appear in the TCRdb table, and some are missing; sequencing was by immunoSEQ multiplex PCR. This table has some 68,000 clones, 90% appearing once. This sample was included in a study of blood T cell repertoires in COVID-19. This TCR came from a man in his fifties or sixties with COVID-19, enrolled during active disease. This chain links TRBV20-1 with TRBJ2-3; a weak D match, TRBD2 (6 bases). Sequencing was carried out using peripheral blood. The CDR3 coding sequence is TGCAGTGCTAGTTGGGGGGTTAGCACAGATACGCAGTATTTT. It encodes CSASWGVSTDTQYF.